Listed here is a single TCR beta chain. What it binds is unknown. This sample stems from a study of OX40 agonist ivuxolimab in advanced cancers. Study background: The drug used for patients, ivuxolimab, was an agonistic anti-OX40 (CD134) antibody. Allowance was made for prior anti-PD-1, anti-PD-L1 or anti-CTLA-4 therapy, and 40% to 45% had some.

Clones were read by immunoSEQ multiplex PCR, and TCRdb kept only the in-frame ones, dropping some. The sample carries under 65,000 clones, roughly 80% recorded once. Study results and caveats: In the 0.1 to 3.0 mg/kg range, CD4+ and CD8+ blood T cells had expanded clonally by week 6.

The germline CDR1 and CDR2 sequences are SQVTM and ANQGSEA. CDR3 length: 13 residues. V trimming: 4 bases; J trimming: 1 base; junction bases outside the gene matches: 1. The V and J genes are TRBV29-1 and TRBJ2-5; 9 bases fit TRBD2. The TCR was taken from an adult with an advanced solid tumor such as melanoma, head and neck, liver or kidney cancer. The sample here was CD4+ or CD8+ T cells sorted from blood, taken in a trial of the OX40 agonist ivuxolimab. DNA for the CDR3: TGCAGCGTTGGGACTAGCGTCCAAGAGACCCAGTACTTC. Encoded protein: CSVGTSVQETQYF.